This TCR beta chain came from a study of radiotherapy plus CTLA-4 blockade in lung cancer. V gave up 4 bases and J gave up 4 bases, with 14 bases separating them. From germline, CDR1 is MNHNS and CDR2 SASEGT. CDR3 size: 15 residues. Clones were sequenced by immunoSEQ multiplex PCR, and TCRdb holds only the in-frame ones, with some missing. The sample lists 9,500 to 15,000 clones, around 80% occurring once. Here the sequenced sample was peripheral blood, taken from a patient treated with radiotherapy plus ipilimumab. The TCR was taken from a human donor with non-small cell lung cancer that progressed on radiotherapy plus ipilimumab. The V gene is TRBV6-1, the J gene TRBJ1-3; D is perhaps TRBD1 (5 bases). DNA for the CDR3: TGTGCCAGCAGTGCGGGACCTCCGGGAGGAAACACCATATATTTT. It specifies CASSAGPPGGNTIYF.